This passage covers 5 T cell receptor beta chains from one sample sequenced in a study of tumor and adjacent non-tumor tissue in lung cancer (dated by TCRdb to the late 2010s). The library was made by multiplex PCR. The data were produced on an Illumina HiSeq 2500. TCRbeta libraries were constructed through three rounds of nested PCR with primers (Table S4) according to protocols modified from ARM-PCR. Starting from the raw public reads, TCRdb applied fastp trimming at Q25, assembled clones with MiXCR and retained in-frame beta chains. Rows merge per CDR3 protein into single entries with the most common DNA and genes. Across this sample there are approximately 79,000 distinct CDR3 sequences, with over 55% seen only once. In total, the top ten clones hold 8% to 9.5% of the sample. RNA was extracted from bulk unsorted tissue and checked for quality with a NanoDrop ND-1000 and an Agilent 2100. Sequencing input: lung tumor tissue. Receptors were obtained from a woman aged 40 to 50 with non-small cell lung cancer.

Remarks on this clonotype: Relative to the germline gene, one junction end is altered; a read error may explain this. CDR3 sequence (DNA): TGTGCCAGCAGCCCCGACAGGGGATGCGCTGAAGCTCTCTTT. Its protein is CASSPDRGCAEALF. The chain has TRBV11-2 and TRBJ1-1; 8 bases align to TRBD1. This CDR3 spans 14 amino acids. Germline assignment: CDR1 SGHAT and CDR2 FQNNGV.

This clonotype was recorded once. The germline gene is not matched at one end of the junction; a read error may be the cause. This chain links TRBV6-2 or TRBV6-3 with TRBJ1-6; D is undetermined. Germline CDR1 is MNHEY and CDR2 is SVGEGT. The CDR3 extends over 14 amino acids. The CDR3 DNA reads TGTGCCAGCAGCATAGGTGGGTTTGGGTCACCTCTCCACTTT. This translates into CASSIGGFGSPLHF.

Regarding this clonotype: This CDR3 is missing its conserved last phenylalanine or tryptophan, likely due to a read error. The chain couples TRBV6-5 to TRBJ2-1; 10 nucleotides align to TRBD2. The CDR3 runs to 14 residues. Germline loops: CDR1 MNHEY, CDR2 SVGAGI. With V trimmed by 6 bases and J by 9 bases, 8 bases remained unmatched. The CDR3 sequence is CASRPSGGGGEQFS. CDR3 DNA sequence: TGTGCCAGCAGACCTAGCGGGGGCGGAGGTGAGCAGTTCTCC.

As to this clonotype: The junction and the germline gene differ at one end; a read error may be behind it. The chain carries TRBV6-1 and TRBJ2-7; a possible D gene is TRBD2 (5 bases). This CDR3 contains 13 residues. Germline CDR1 and CDR2: MNHNS and SASEGT. The CDR3 region has the DNA TGTGTCAGCGTCGGAGGCAGCTCCTACGAGCGGTACTTC. It specifies CVSVGGSSYERYF.

As regards this clonotype: Since a much larger clone is just one base distant, this may be a read error. This chain connects TRBV20-1 to TRBJ1-1; D call uncertain. This CDR3 spans 10 amino acids. Germline V gene lookup returns CDR1 DFQATT and CDR2 SNEGSKA (reference sequence). CDR3 nucleotide sequence: TGCAGTGCTAGCAGGAAAGGTGCTTTATTT. Amino acids: CSASRKGALF.